This T cell receptor beta chain is drawn from a study of blood T cell repertoires in COVID-19. This clone was counted ten times or more. Assay used: immunoSEQ multiplex PCR; TCRdb lists only in-frame clones, some missing. The sample lists about 48,000 clones, over 75% occurring once. After removal of 6 bases from V and 4 bases from J, the junction contained 8 bases not matched to a gene. Germline CDR1 and CDR2: SQVTM and ANQGSEA. The CDR3 covers 13 residues. Sequencing used peripheral blood. The clonotype was recovered from a woman aged 55-69 years with acute or convalescent COVID-19. This chain joins TRBV29-1 and TRBJ1-2, with 7 bases identical to TRBD1. CDR3 nucleotides: TGCAGCGTAGGACAGGACGCCAGCTATGGCTACACCTTC. It yields the protein CSVGQDASYGYTF. Combining the CDR3 with reference TRBV29-1 and TRBJ1-2 gives the whole variable domain SAVISQKPSRDICQRGTSLTIQCQVDSQVTMMFWYRQQPGQSLTLIATANQGSEATYESGFVIDKFPISRPNLTFSTLTVSNMSPEDSSIYLCSVGQDASYGYTFGSGTRLTVV.